The clone carrying this T cell receptor beta chain was seen once. The data are from a study of blood T cell repertoires in COVID-19. Study background: Samples representing acute and convalescent COVID-19 were sourced from the United States, Italy and Spain. PBMCs, B-cell-depleted T cells, or T cells provided the cDNA or gDNA that made up the material.

The CDR3 length is 16 residues. In germline, CDR1 is LGHDT, CDR2 YNNKEL (reference sequence). V was clipped by 1 base and J by 1 base, with 13 bases between them. Per the study methods: Reference gene primers were amplified, and this amplification served to estimate nucleated cell counts. The method was immunoSEQ multiplex PCR; TCRdb's version includes in-frame clones alone and lacks a portion of them. V, J and clone size are those of that table, while D and trimming were read from the DNA. Here the sample spans roughly 32,000 clones, more than 75% being singletons. Sequencing used peripheral blood. The chain uses TRBV3-1 (or the pseudogene TRBV3-2) and TRBJ1-1, with D hard to call. The receptor's source is a man in his 60s with active COVID-19. The CDR3 bases are TGTGCCAGCAGCCAAGGGTATGGGAGAGGGAACACTGAAGCTTTCTTT. As protein: CASSQGYGRGNTEAFF.